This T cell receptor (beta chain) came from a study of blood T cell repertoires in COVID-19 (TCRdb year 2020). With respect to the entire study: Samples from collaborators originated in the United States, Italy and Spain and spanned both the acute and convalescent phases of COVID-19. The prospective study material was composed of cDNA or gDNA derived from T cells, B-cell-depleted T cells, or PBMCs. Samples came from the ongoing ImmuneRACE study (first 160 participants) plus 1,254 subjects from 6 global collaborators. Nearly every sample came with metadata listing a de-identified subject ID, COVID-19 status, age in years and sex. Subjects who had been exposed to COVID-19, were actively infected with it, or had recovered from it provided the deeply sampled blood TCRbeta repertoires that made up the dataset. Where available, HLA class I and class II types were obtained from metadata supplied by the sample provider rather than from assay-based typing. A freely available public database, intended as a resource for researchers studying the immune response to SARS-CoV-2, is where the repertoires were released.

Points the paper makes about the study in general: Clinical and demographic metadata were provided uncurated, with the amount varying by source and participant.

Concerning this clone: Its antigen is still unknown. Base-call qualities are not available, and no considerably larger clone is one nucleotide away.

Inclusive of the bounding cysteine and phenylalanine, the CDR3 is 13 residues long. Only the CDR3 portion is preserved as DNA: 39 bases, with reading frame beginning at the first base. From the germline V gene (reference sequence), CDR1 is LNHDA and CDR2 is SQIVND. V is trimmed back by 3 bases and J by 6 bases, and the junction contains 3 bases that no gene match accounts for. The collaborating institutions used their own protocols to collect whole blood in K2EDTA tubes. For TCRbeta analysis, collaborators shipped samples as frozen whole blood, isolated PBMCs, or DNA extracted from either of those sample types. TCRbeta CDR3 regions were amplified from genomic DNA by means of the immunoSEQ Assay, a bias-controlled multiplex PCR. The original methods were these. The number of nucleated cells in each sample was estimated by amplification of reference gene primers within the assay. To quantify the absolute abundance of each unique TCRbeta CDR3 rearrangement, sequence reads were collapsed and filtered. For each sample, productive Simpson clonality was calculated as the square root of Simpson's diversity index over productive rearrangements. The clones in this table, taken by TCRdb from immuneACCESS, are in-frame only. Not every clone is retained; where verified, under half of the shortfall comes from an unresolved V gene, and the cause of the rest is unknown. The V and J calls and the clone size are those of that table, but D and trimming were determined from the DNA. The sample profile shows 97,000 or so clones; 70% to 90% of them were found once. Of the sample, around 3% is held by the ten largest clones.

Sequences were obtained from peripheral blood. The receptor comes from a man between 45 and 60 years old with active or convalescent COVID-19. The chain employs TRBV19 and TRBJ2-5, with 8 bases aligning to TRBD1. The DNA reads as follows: TGTGCCAGTAGTATCACAGGGGGACAGACCCAGTACTTC. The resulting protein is CASSITGGQTQYF.